One sample yielded the 9 T cell receptor beta chains listed below, sequenced in a study of cytomegalovirus exposure and HLA in healthy donors (dated by TCRdb to 2016 to 2017). The method was the immunoSEQ multiplex PCR assay. For the multiplex PCR, a mixture combining 60 forward primers for TCR Vbeta segments and 13 reverse primers for TCR Jbeta segments was used. TCRdb's version of the immuneACCESS table is confined to in-frame rearrangements and falls short of the full clone set. An unresolved V gene accounts for under half of the shortfall where checked; the remainder is of unknown origin. The sample records 90,000 to 120,000 clones, 76% of which are singletons. The ten largest clones add up to approximately 5.3% of the sample. The sequenced sample consisted of PBMCs. The receptor set was obtained from a woman under 30 in good health and CMV-seropositive.

The CDR3 nucleotides read TGTGCCACCCCCCCTGGGCGTCCCTACAATGAGCAGTTCTTC. Translated, it gives CATPPGRPYNEQFF. This sequence joins TRBV7-2 and TRBJ2-1; D is ambiguous. The CDR3 is made up of 14 amino acids. CDR1 and CDR2 (germline): SGHTA, FQGNSA. The ends were cut back, 10 bases at V and 2 bases at J, with 15 bases in the middle.

The sample holds one count of this clone. The chain joins TRBV7-2 to TRBJ2-7; 11 nucleotides line up with TRBD2. In germline, CDR1 is SGHTA, CDR2 FQGNSA. The CDR3 spans 15 residues. The J segment lost 6 bases and the V segment lost 1 base, leaving 5 bases of the junction unmatched. CDR3 in DNA: TGTGCCAGCAGCTTAGATGCTAGCGGGAGGAGCGAGCAGTACTTC. This translates into CASSLDASGRSEQYF.

The chain employs TRBV5-4 and TRBJ2-6, with no clear D. Germline V gene sequence: CDR1 SGHNT, CDR2 YYREEE (reference sequence). Trimming took 0 bases from V and 4 from J, leaving 8 bases between them. The CDR3 covers 15 residues. The CDR3 here is CASSLDQAGANVLTF. The CDR3 bases are TGTGCCAGCAGCTTGGACCAGGCGGGGGCCAACGTCCTGACTTTC.

J is TRBJ1-5 and V is TRBV2; maybe TRBD1 (5 bases). Germline V gene data show CDR1 as SNHLY and CDR2 as FYNNEI. CDR3 length: 16 amino acids. Trimming removed 5 bases from V and 6 bases from J, with 20 bases in between. In DNA, the CDR3 is TGTGCCAGCAGTACCCAGGGCGTCTGGGTAGGTCAGCCCCAGCATTTT. Its translation is CASSTQGVWVGQPQHF.

The chain has TRBV5-1 and TRBJ1-1; 10 positions match TRBD1. The CDR3 runs 14 residues. The V gene end was trimmed by 3 bases and the J gene end by 5 bases; junction bases not matched to a gene: 4. Per germline, CDR1 SGHRS and CDR2 YFSETQ. The CDR3 region is CASSWDRGGTEAFF. The CDR3 DNA follows: TGCGCCAGCAGCTGGGACAGGGGTGGAACTGAAGCTTTCTTT.

This clone showed up just once. The chain has TRBV18 and TRBJ1-2; D is ambiguous. The CDR3 is 14 residues long. Per germline, CDR1 KGHSH and CDR2 LQKENI. Between the trimmed V and J ends, which lost 2 bases and 7 bases, there was a span of 14 bases. The CDR3 protein is CASSPGQKSLGYTF. CDR3 nucleotide sequence: TGTGCCAGCTCACCAGGCCAGAAAAGTCTTGGCTACACCTTC.

This clone was observed a single time. The V and J genes are TRBV6-5 and TRBJ1-4, with D perhaps TRBD1 (6 bases). The germline V and J ends were trimmed by 7 bases and 7 bases, with 19 bases remaining between them. The CDR3 consists of 15 residues. Germline loops: CDR1 MNHEY, CDR2 SVGAGI. Written as DNA, the CDR3 is TGTGCCAGCAACCCAGGTGGGACCAGGGGTGAAAAACTGTTTTTT. Translation: CASNPGGTRGEKLFF.

J is TRBJ2-1 and V is TRBV6-1; 9 bases map to TRBD2. This CDR3 comprises 16 residues. The J segment lost 4 bases and the V segment lost 1 base, leaving 5 bases of the junction unmatched. Germline CDR1 and CDR2: MNHNS and SASEGT. Written as DNA, the CDR3 is TGTGCCAGCAGTGAAGTAGCGGGGGCACTATACAATGAGCAGTTCTTC. Encoded protein: CASSEVAGALYNEQFF.

V is TRBV7-8 and J is TRBJ2-7; D possibly corresponds to TRBD2 (6 bases). Trimming removed 3 bases from V and 0 bases from J, with 9 bases in between. Germline CDR1 and CDR2: SGHVS and FQNEAQ. The CDR3 has 14 amino acids. The CDR3: CASSFGGSSYEQYF. As DNA, the CDR3 is TGTGCCAGCAGCTTCGGGGGTAGCTCCTACGAGCAGTACTTC.